The rows below give T cell receptor beta chains drawn from one sample of a study of shared clonotypes between healthy human individuals. The table came from immunoSEQ multiplex PCR; TCRdb's copy has only in-frame clones and leaves some out. The repertoire has some 2 million clones, 85% to 95% of them found once; the top ten carry around 1.2%. Material for sequencing was naive CD8+ T cells sorted from blood. Receptors originate from a man aged 18 to 30 in good health. CDR3s include the opening cysteine and the closing phenylalanine or tryptophan. Fields, in order: clone size, J gene, D gene, V gene, CDR3 protein, CDR3 DNA. The D gene is left open where the match is weak. Not all rows give a size; the values are once, few, many and, for expanded clones, a class.

abundance: NA; j_gene: TRBJ2-1; d_gene: TRBD2; v_gene: TRBV19; CDR3aa: CATGLAAYNEQFF; CDR3nt: TGTGCCACCGGACTAGCAGCCTACAATGAGCAGTTCTTC
abundance: NA; j_gene: TRBJ2-5; d_gene: TRBD1; v_gene: TRBV27; CDR3aa: CASSKGTGDGETQYF; CDR3nt: TGTGCCAGCAGTAAAGGGACAGGGGATGGGGAGACCCAGTACTTC
abundance: NA; j_gene: TRBJ2-2; d_gene: TRBD1; v_gene: TRBV19; CDR3aa: CASSIAGQGNTGELFF; CDR3nt: TGTGCCAGTAGTATTGCAGGACAGGGGAACACCGGGGAGCTGTTTTTT
abundance: NA; j_gene: TRBJ2-1; d_gene: NA; v_gene: TRBV27; CDR3aa: CASSFGTPYNEQFF; CDR3nt: TGTGCCAGCAGTTTTGGTACTCCCTACAATGAGCAGTTCTTC
abundance: NA; j_gene: TRBJ1-2; d_gene: NA; v_gene: TRBV27; CDR3aa: CASSLLGGAYGYTF; CDR3nt: TGTGCCAGCAGTTTGCTAGGCGGGGCGTATGGCTACACCTTC
abundance: NA; j_gene: TRBJ2-3; d_gene: TRBD1; v_gene: TRBV5-6; CDR3aa: CASSWMDRDSSDTQYF; CDR3nt: TGTGCCAGCAGCTGGATGGACAGGGACAGTTCAGATACGCAGTATTTT
abundance: NA; j_gene: TRBJ1-2; d_gene: TRBD1; v_gene: TRBV11-2; CDR3aa: CASSPGQGHYGYTF; CDR3nt: TGTGCCAGCAGCCCCGGACAGGGGCACTATGGCTACACCTTC
abundance: NA; j_gene: TRBJ2-1; d_gene: TRBD2; v_gene: TRBV5-6; CDR3aa: CASSLELAGVNEQFF; CDR3nt: TGTGCCAGCAGCTTGGAACTAGCGGGAGTCAATGAGCAGTTCTTC
abundance: NA; j_gene: TRBJ2-4; d_gene: NA; v_gene: TRBV5-1; CDR3aa: CASSLAGENIQYF; CDR3nt: TGCGCCAGCAGCTTGGCGGGGGAAAACATTCAGTACTTC
abundance: few; j_gene: TRBJ1-2; d_gene: TRBD1; v_gene: TRBV5-6; CDR3aa: CASSFDRDYGYTF; CDR3nt: TGTGCCAGCAGCTTCGACAGGGACTATGGCTACACCTTC
abundance: few; j_gene: TRBJ2-7; d_gene: NA; v_gene: TRBV27; CDR3aa: CASSLGRKDYEQYF; CDR3nt: TGTGCCAGCAGTTTAGGCAGGAAAGATTACGAGCAGTACTTC
abundance: NA; j_gene: TRBJ2-1; d_gene: NA; v_gene: TRBV11-2; CDR3aa: CASSLDGTRDNLFF; CDR3nt: TGTGCCAGCAGCTTAGATGGGACCCGGGACAACCTTTTCTTC
abundance: NA; j_gene: TRBJ2-5; d_gene: TRBD2; v_gene: TRBV4-1; CDR3aa: CASSQEGSGVKQETQYF; CDR3nt: TGCGCCAGCAGCCAAGAAGGGAGCGGGGTTAAACAAGAGACCCAGTACTTC
abundance: NA; j_gene: TRBJ2-1; d_gene: TRBD2; v_gene: TRBV30; CDR3aa: CAWNILAGHNEQFF; CDR3nt: TGTGCCTGGAACATTCTAGCGGGTCACAATGAGCAGTTCTTC
abundance: NA; j_gene: TRBJ2-7; d_gene: TRBD2; v_gene: TRBV7-9; CDR3aa: CASSLGAGVSEQYF; CDR3nt: TGTGCCAGCAGCTTAGGGGCGGGAGTTAGTGAGCAGTACTTC
abundance: NA; j_gene: TRBJ1-4; d_gene: NA; v_gene: TRBV27; CDR3aa: CASSLSGEGEKLFF; CDR3nt: TGTGCCAGCAGTTTGTCAGGGGAGGGTGAAAAACTGTTTTTT
abundance: NA; j_gene: TRBJ2-7; d_gene: TRBD2; v_gene: TRBV9; CDR3aa: CASSAGTLAGGPYEQYF; CDR3nt: TGTGCCAGCAGCGCCGGGACCCTAGCGGGAGGGCCTTACGAGCAGTACTTC
abundance: NA; j_gene: TRBJ1-2; d_gene: TRBD1; v_gene: TRBV5-1; CDR3aa: CASTTRTGDYGYTF; CDR3nt: TGCGCCAGCACCACCAGGACAGGGGACTATGGCTACACCTTC
abundance: NA; j_gene: TRBJ1-1; d_gene: NA; v_gene: TRBV4-1; CDR3aa: CASSQEGGALNTEAFF; CDR3nt: TGCGCCAGCAGCCAAGAAGGGGGGGCACTGAACACTGAAGCTTTCTTT
abundance: NA; j_gene: TRBJ2-4; d_gene: NA; v_gene: TRBV7-9; CDR3aa: CASSLVVSDGNIQYF; CDR3nt: TGTGCCAGCAGCTTAGTGGTCTCCGATGGGAACATTCAGTACTTC
abundance: NA; j_gene: TRBJ2-3; d_gene: TRBD2; v_gene: TRBV6-5; CDR3aa: CASSFFPGLRTDTQYF; CDR3nt: TGTGCCAGCAGTTTTTTCCCGGGACTACGCACAGATACGCAGTATTTT
abundance: NA; j_gene: TRBJ2-7; d_gene: NA; v_gene: TRBV5-6; CDR3aa: CATAFGASYEQYF; CDR3nt: TGTGCCACCGCCTTTGGAGCGTCCTACGAGCAGTACTTC
abundance: NA; j_gene: TRBJ2-4; d_gene: NA; v_gene: TRBV30; CDR3aa: CAWSVPGRADIQYF; CDR3nt: TGTGCCTGGAGTGTCCCGGGCCGGGCGGACATTCAGTACTTC
abundance: NA; j_gene: TRBJ2-5; d_gene: NA; v_gene: TRBV4-1; CDR3aa: CASSQDEEETQYF; CDR3nt: TGCGCCAGCAGCCAAGATGAGGAAGAGACCCAGTACTTC
abundance: once; j_gene: TRBJ2-2; d_gene: NA; v_gene: TRBV7-2; CDR3aa: CASSTQAGELFF; CDR3nt: TGTGCCAGCAGCACCCAAGCCGGGGAGCTGTTTTTT